This record concerns one T cell receptor beta chain sequence. The antigen it binds to is not known. The sample holds no much larger clone one base away, and base qualities are not on file. Via the germline V gene, CDR1 is SGHTA and CDR2 FQGNSA. The CDR3, from cysteine to phenylalanine, totals 15 residues. The read is trimmed to its CDR3 DNA, 45 bases read in frame from base 1. V is trimmed back by 5 bases and J by 9 bases, and the junction contains 6 bases that no gene match accounts for. Patients with hyperthyroidism were aged 18 to 65 years, had been newly diagnosed, and had a disease duration of less than 2 months. Patients with other autoimmune diseases, uncontrolled infections, pregnancy or lactation were excluded. Clinical symptoms, serum thyroxine, TRAb, thyroid ultrasound and orbital computed tomography were used for diagnosis. Total RNA was extracted with Trizol reagent and quality-checked on an Agilent 2100 Bioanalyzer.

TCR beta CDR3 regions were amplified from RNA transcripts for repertoire sequencing. HTBI primers and the Qiagen OneStep RT-PCR kit were used in a first-round RT-PCR, which was followed by a second-round multiplex PCR, size selection and purification. Libraries were sequenced on an Illumina HiSeq2000 using paired-end 100 bp reads. The authors processed their data as follows. SOAPnuke was used to process the reads, throwing out any read that had adapters, had uncalled bases, had a mean Phred below 15, or lacked an exact constant-primer or identifier match. COPE v1.2.5 was used to merge high-quality paired reads. Each unique nucleotide sequence was treated as a clonotype, and MiTCR v1.1 was used to align the clonotypes to the IMGT TRB V, D and J references. Only V-J combinations with frequency above 0.0001 were analysed, covering approximately 99% of repertoires. For each V-J combination, a TCR clonal expansion and chaos score was defined as the ratio of F50 clonal expansion to chaos observed in the TCRdist matrix. Welch's t-statistics and random forest were used to reduce the features to approximately 13 V-J combinations, which were then used as input to a naive Bayes classifier. The similarity between thyroid and blood repertoires was quantified using the Morisita-Horn index. Through fastp at Q25 and MiXCR, TCRdb rebuilt clones from the public reads, retaining in-frame beta chains. Entries are consolidated by CDR3 protein sequence, retaining the most common genes and DNA. These V and J calls derive from TCRdb rather than the authors' analysis. In this sample the table shows 900,000 to 1,200,000 distinct CDR3 sequences, about 36% of which occur a single time. Roughly 11% of the sample goes to the ten largest clones.

These data come from a study of Graves' ophthalmopathy and Graves' hyperthyroidism (dated by TCRdb to the late 2010s). General notes on the study: Hyperthyroidism was defined as stable when no progression to ophthalmopathy occurred within 18 months of follow-up. To tell Graves' ophthalmopathy apart from Graves' hyperthyroidism, and to predict which patients would progress to ophthalmopathy, the study relied on TCR beta repertoire signatures. In total, 135 blood samples were TCR-sequenced: some 43 ophthalmopathy, some 75 hyperthyroidism and about 17 hyperthyroidism-to-ophthalmopathy patients. A discovery set of 100 patients (more than 40 ophthalmopathy, 57 stable hyperthyroidism) was enrolled to explore V-J signatures distinguishing ophthalmopathy from hyperthyroidism. An independent validation cohort comprised about 20 hyperthyroidism patients and around 16 patients who later progressed from hyperthyroidism to ophthalmopathy. T-cell repertoires of thyroid tissue and blood were compared in about six hyperthyroidism patients. After sampling, hyperthyroidism patients received methimazole starting at 30 mg daily, and ophthalmopathy patients received high-dose intravenous methylprednisolone. Findings and caveats that apply to the study as a whole: In validation, the model predicted ophthalmopathy progression with more than 70% sensitivity and 72.22% specificity; 12 predicted patients were CT-confirmed with GO in a median of around 6 months. Most of the expanded thyroid clonotypes with a frequency above 0.001 were also detected in blood, and it was suggested that the thyroid immune response may be reflected by blood repertoires. Sample size was not statistically predetermined, and group allocation was not concealed from the investigators. In cross-validation, the 13-signature model distinguished ophthalmopathy from stable hyperthyroidism with around 86% sensitivity and 81% to 82% specificity, while in the test set the corresponding values were about 80% and 75%.

The sequence was collected from an adult man with Graves' hyperthyroidism. Material: peripheral blood or thyroid tissue (not recorded which). The sequence joins TRBV7-2 to TRBJ1-6; TRBD1 matches 11 bases in the middle. The nucleotide sequence is TGTGCCAGCAGCACGCCGGGACAGGGGGGTTCACCCCTCCACTTT. This yields the protein CASSTPGQGGSPLHF.